The 30 T cell receptor beta chains presented below share a single source sample, sequenced in a study of OX40 agonist ivuxolimab in advanced cancers. TCRdb keeps only in-frame clones here, not all; method: immunoSEQ multiplex PCR. This table has tens of thousands of clones, roughly nine tenths appearing once. The material sequenced was CD4+ or CD8+ T cells sorted from blood, taken in a trial of the OX40 agonist ivuxolimab. These TCRs come from an adult with an advanced solid tumor such as melanoma, head and neck, liver or kidney cancer.

This chain links TRBV12-5 with TRBJ2-7; D may be TRBD2 (6 bases). This CDR3 comprises 13 residues. Germline V gene data show CDR1 as LGHNT and CDR2 as FRNRAP. V lost 7 bases and J lost 5, with 15 bases in between. The chain's CDR3 is CASAPGTSNEQYF. As DNA, the CDR3 is TGTGCTAGTGCCCCCGGGACTTCTAACGAGCAGTACTTC.

This chain connects TRBV10-3 to TRBJ2-1, with 12 bases lining up with TRBD1. The germline CDR1 and CDR2 sequences are ENHRY and SYGVKD. The CDR3 extends over 14 amino acids. The V gene end was trimmed by 7 bases and the J gene end by 8 bases; junction bases not matched to a gene: 6. The CDR3: CAINPGQGAYEQFF. The DNA for the CDR3 is TGTGCCATCAACCCGGGACAGGGGGCCTATGAGCAGTTCTTC.

The DNA of the CDR3 is TGTGCCAGCTTTCAGCCAAATCAGCCCCAGCATTTT. This sequence encodes CASFQPNQPQHF. The chain links TRBV21-1 to TRBJ1-5. TRBV21-1 is a pseudogene locus. The CDR3 length is 12 residues.

The chain carries TRBV30 and TRBJ2-5, with D possibly TRBD2 on 5 matching bases. Germline CDR1 and CDR2: GTSNPN and SVGIG (reference sequence). Trimming removed 1 base at V and 4 bases at J, with 10 bases between. The CDR3 runs 13 residues. CDR3 protein: CAWSAVAGETQYF. The CDR3 nucleotides read TGTGCCTGGAGTGCAGTGGCGGGAGAGACCCAGTACTTC.

The genes are TRBV10-1 and TRBJ2-7; a weak D match, TRBD2 (6 bases). V lost 6 bases to trimming and J lost 4 bases, with 16 bases between them. CDR3 size: 14 residues. The V gene's germline CDR1 is WNHNN and CDR2 SYGVQD (reference sequence). The CDR3 spells CASSQAGQFYEQYF. The CDR3 region has the DNA TGCGCCAGCAGCCAAGCGGGTCAGTTTTACGAGCAGTACTTC.

The CDR3 DNA reads TGTGCTAGTGGTTTGGGGACAGGGGTCACAGATACGCAGTATTTT. Translation: CASGLGTGVTDTQYF. The rearrangement uses TRBV12-5 and TRBJ2-3, with 9 nucleotides matching TRBD1. The CDR3 totals 15 residues. Germline CDR1 and CDR2: LGHNT and FRNRAP. Germline trimming cut 1 base from V and 2 bases from J; bases unmatched to any gene: 1.

This clone was picked up one time. The chain recombines TRBV19 with TRBJ2-5; D remains ambiguous. V was clipped by 1 base and J by 2 bases, with 8 bases between them. The CDR3 has 14 amino acids. CDR1 is LNHDA and CDR2 is SQIVND in the germline V gene (reference sequence). The chain's CDR3 is CASSIVLKQETQYF. As DNA, the CDR3 is TGTGCCAGTAGTATAGTTCTCAAACAAGAGACCCAGTACTTC.

This clone has more than one count but fewer than ten. The gene calls are TRBV10-1 and TRBJ2-5, with D possibly TRBD1 on 5 matching bases. V was shortened by 0 bases and J by 5 bases, with 10 bases between the two germline ends. Germline CDR1 reads WNHNN; CDR2 reads SYGVQD (reference sequence). This CDR3 is 14 amino acids long. DNA of the CDR3: TGCGCCAGCAGTGAGTCGACAGCCTTGGAGACCCAGTACTTC. The encoded protein is CASSESTALETQYF.

This clone was seen just once. J is TRBJ1-1 and V is TRBV5-1; 12 nucleotides line up with TRBD1. V lost 0 bases to trimming and J lost 1 base; unmatched junction nucleotides: 1. This CDR3 comprises 16 residues. In germline, CDR1 is SGHRS, CDR2 YFSETQ. The CDR3 DNA follows: TGCGCCAGCAGCTTGGCGGGACAGGGGGCGAACACTGAAGCTTTCTTT. Its translation is CASSLAGQGANTEAFF.

The chain has TRBV18 and TRBJ1-3; D gene ambiguous. The CDR3 runs to 14 residues. CDR1 KGHSH and CDR2 LQKENI come from the germline V gene. Trimming shortened V by 6 bases and J by 3 bases, and 12 bases separated the two germline ends. The CDR3 is CASSNPGVGNTIYF. The CDR3 DNA reads as TGTGCCAGCTCCAACCCTGGGGTTGGAAACACCATATATTTT.

This sequence joins TRBV2 and TRBJ2-2; D unclear. Germline-derived CDR1 and CDR2 are SNHLY and FYNNEI. The CDR3 has 14 residues. With 7 bases removed from V and 5 bases from J, the gap between germline ends came to 14 bases. This CDR3 reads CASNLPGRTGELFF. DNA of the CDR3: TGTGCCAGCAATCTACCTGGGCGGACCGGGGAGCTGTTTTTT. Variable domain in full (rest from reference TRBV2 and TRBJ2-2): EPEVTQTPSHQVTQMGQEVILRCVPISNHLYFYWYRQILGQKVEFLVSFYNNEISEKSEIFDDQFSVERPDGSNFTLKIRSTKLEDSAMYFCASNLPGRTGELFFGEGSRLTVL.

V and J are TRBV7-8 and TRBJ2-1; tentatively, D is TRBD1 or TRBD2 (5 bases each). Trimming pared 0 bases from V and 0 bases from J, leaving 12 bases between. The length of the CDR3 is 17 residues. Germline V gene data show CDR1 as SGHVS and CDR2 as FQNEAQ. Here the CDR3 reads CASSLAGEGSSYNEQFF. DNA of the CDR3: TGTGCCAGCAGCTTAGCGGGGGAAGGGAGCTCCTACAATGAGCAGTTCTTC. Using reference TRBV7-8 and TRBJ2-1 for the parts outside the CDR3, the full variable domain is GAGVSQSPRYKVAKRGQDVALRCDPISGHVSLFWYQQALGQGPEFLTYFQNEAQLDKSGLPSDRFFAERPEGSVSTLKIQRTQQEDSAVYLCASSLAGEGSSYNEQFFGPGTRLTVL.

The chain combines TRBV6-1 with TRBJ2-7, with a tentative D call TRBD1 (5 bases). Germline V gene lookup returns CDR1 MNHNS and CDR2 SASEGT. Trimming cost V 5 bases and J 3 bases, with 8 bases left between them. CDR3 size: 12 residues. The CDR3 region is CASSIGDYEQYF. CDR3 in DNA: TGTGCCAGCAGTATAGGGGACTACGAGCAGTACTTC.

V gene TRBV27 combines with J gene TRBJ2-1, with D unresolved. V gave up 8 bases and J gave up 10 bases, with 15 bases separating them. The CDR3 sequence is 12 residues long. Germline V lookup: CDR1 MNHEY, CDR2 SMNVEV (reference sequence). The CDR3 coding sequence is TGTGCCAGCTCCCTTTACGGCAGAGAGCAGTTCTTC. As protein: CASSLYGREQFF.

V usage is TRBV2 and J usage is TRBJ1-2; D may be TRBD1 (5 bases). This CDR3 is built from 13 residues. Trimming took 2 bases from V and 8 from J, leaving 12 bases between them. The germline V gene has CDR1 SNHLY and CDR2 FYNNEI. DNA of the CDR3: TGTGCCAGCAGTGAAATAGGGGAGGACGGCTACACCTTC. Amino acids: CASSEIGEDGYTF.

This clone was counted a single time. The rearrangement links TRBV18 to TRBJ1-1; 8 bases line up with TRBD1. Per the germline V gene, CDR1 is KGHSH and CDR2 is LQKENI. With 8 bases clipped from V and 1 base from J, the junction kept 3 bases outside the gene matches. The CDR3 totals 13 residues. CDR3 region: CASQGAANTEAFF. For the CDR3, the DNA is TGTGCCAGCCAGGGGGCGGCGAACACTGAAGCTTTCTTT. Looking up the rest from reference TRBV18 and TRBJ1-1 gives the full variable domain: NAGVMQNPRHLVRRRGQEARLRCSPMKGHSHVYWYRQLPEEGLKFMVYLQKENIIDESGMPKERFSAEFPKEGPSILRIQQVVRGDSAAYFCASQGAANTEAFFGQGTRLTVV.

This clone was seen a single time. One end of the junction fails to match germline, which may point to a read error. This rearrangement joins TRBV5-8 to TRBJ1-5, with D uncertain. The germline gives CDR1 SGHTS, CDR2 YDEGEE. CDR3 length equals 13 residues. The CDR3 coding sequence is TGTGCCAGCAGCGTCAACCGCAATCGGCCCCAGCATTTT. Translating gives CASSVNRNRPQHF.

This clone was detected once. The J gene is TRBJ2-2, the V gene TRBV7-8; 11 positions agree with TRBD2. V lost 5 bases and J lost 5; bases outside the gene matches: 4. CDR1 and CDR2 from the germline V gene are SGHVS and FQNEAQ. The CDR3 consists of 15 residues. CDR3 region: CASSPGLAVTGELFF. In DNA form, the CDR3 reads TGTGCCAGCAGCCCGGGACTAGCGGTTACCGGGGAGCTGTTTTTT.

The rearrangement joins TRBV6-5 to TRBJ1-1; 10 bases map to TRBD1. Germline V gene lookup returns CDR1 MNHEY and CDR2 SVGAGI. V lost 6 bases to trimming and J lost 11 bases; unmatched junction nucleotides: 15. The CDR3 spans 15 residues. DNA for the CDR3: TGTGCCAGCAGGGATCGGGGGACAGGGGCAATCAGGGCTTTCTTT. It is translated as CASRDRGTGAIRAFF.

The rearrangement links TRBV12-5 to TRBJ2-1; 8 bases are shared with TRBD2. Germline V gene data show CDR1 as LGHNT and CDR2 as FRNRAP. The CDR3 covers 18 residues. V lost 4 bases and J lost 2; bases outside the gene matches: 13. The CDR3 region is CASGSIVGTSTPYNEQFF. The CDR3 DNA is TGTGCTAGTGGTTCCATAGTCGGGACTAGTACCCCCTACAATGAGCAGTTCTTC.

The sample holds one count of this clone. The chain combines TRBV28 with TRBJ1-3; possibly TRBD1 for D (5 bases). Germline lookup yields CDR1 MDHEN and CDR2 SYDVKM. CDR3 length: 16 residues. Trimming left V 2 bases short and J 0 bases short, with 11 bases between. The CDR3 DNA is TGTGCCAGCAGTTTAGGTCGCCAGGGCTCTGGAAACACCATATATTTT. Translating it yields CASSLGRQGSGNTIYF.

The J gene is TRBJ2-2, the V gene TRBV2; D is ambiguous. V was cut by 6 bases and J by 6 bases, with 14 bases left in between. The length of the CDR3 is 14 residues. In germline, CDR1 is SNHLY, CDR2 FYNNEI. CDR3 region: CASSVEVWAGELFF. The CDR3 nucleotides are TGTGCCAGCAGCGTCGAGGTTTGGGCCGGGGAGCTGTTTTTT.

This clone was counted a single time. The chain joins TRBV11-2 to TRBJ2-1; no firm D call. The CDR3 consists of 14 residues. The germline V and J ends were trimmed by 0 bases and 5 bases, with 8 bases remaining between them. Germline-derived CDR1 and CDR2 are SGHAT and FQNNGV. CDR3 sequence: CASSLDWLDNEQFF. CDR3 nucleotides: TGTGCCAGCAGCTTAGATTGGCTAGACAATGAGCAGTTCTTC.

The chain has TRBV7-8 and TRBJ2-1, with TRBD2 as a possible D gene (5 bases). The CDR3 is 14 residues long. With 2 bases removed from V and 10 bases from J, the gap between germline ends came to 15 bases. CDR1 is SGHVS, CDR2 FQNEAQ, per germline. This CDR3 reads CASSLTRLGAEQFF. CDR3 sequence (DNA): TGTGCCAGCAGCTTAACTAGACTCGGAGCAGAGCAGTTCTTC. The full variable domain, rest sourced from reference TRBV7-8 and TRBJ2-1, is GAGVSQSPRYKVAKRGQDVALRCDPISGHVSLFWYQQALGQGPEFLTYFQNEAQLDKSGLPSDRFFAERPEGSVSTLKIQRTQQEDSAVYLCASSLTRLGAEQFFGPGTRLTVL.

This clone was seen only a few times. The V gene is TRBV6-5, the J gene TRBJ1-1; D is unresolved. This CDR3 has 12 residues. The germline V and J ends were trimmed by 3 bases and 6 bases, with 8 bases remaining between them. CDR1 MNHEY and CDR2 SVGAGI come from the germline V gene. CDR3 sequence reads: CASSYKYAEAFF. The CDR3 DNA sequence: TGTGCCAGCAGTTATAAGTACGCTGAAGCTTTCTTT.

The chain employs TRBV9 and TRBJ2-5; 10 bases map to TRBD2. CDR1 and CDR2 from the germline V gene are SGDLS and YYNGEE. This CDR3 is built from 15 residues. The V and J ends lost 4 bases and 4 bases, in that order; junction bases with no gene match: 7. The CDR3 DNA reads TGTGCCAGCAGCCCCCGGACTAGCGGCAGAGAGACCCAGTACTTC. This sequence encodes CASSPRTSGRETQYF.

This chain uses TRBV12-5 with TRBJ2-7; D not certain. Germline CDR1 and CDR2: LGHNT and FRNRAP. The length of the CDR3 is 12 residues. The V end was cut by 0 bases, the J end by 5 bases, with 5 bases between. CDR3 nucleotide sequence: TGTGCTAGTGGTTTGGTACCGAACGAGCAGTACTTC. Residues: CASGLVPNEQYF. The full variable domain, completed using reference TRBV12-5 and TRBJ2-7, is DARVTQTPRHKVTEMGQEVTMRCQPILGHNTVFWYRQTMMQGLELLAYFRNRAPLDDSGMPKDRFSAEMPDATLATLKIQPSEPRDSAVYFCASGLVPNEQYFGPGTRLTVT.

The chain joins TRBV27 to TRBJ2-7; tentatively, D is TRBD2 (5 bases). Trimming shortened V by 0 bases and J by 3 bases, and 12 bases separated the two germline ends. Germline V gene data show CDR1 as MNHEY and CDR2 as SMNVEV (reference sequence). The CDR3 contains 15 residues. DNA for the CDR3: TGTGCCAGCAGTTTATCCCTCTCCGGGGTCTACGAGCAGTACTTC. Amino acid sequence: CASSLSLSGVYEQYF.

The CDR3 sequence is CASSFSGVSSYNEQFF. CDR3 coding DNA: TGCGCCAGCAGCTTTTCGGGCGTAAGCTCCTACAATGAGCAGTTCTTC. The chain is built from TRBV5-1 and TRBJ2-1; no firm D call. Per germline, CDR1 SGHRS and CDR2 YFSETQ. The germline V and J ends were trimmed by 2 bases and 0 bases, with 12 bases remaining between them. The CDR3 spans 16 residues.

The rearrangement links TRBV6-5 to TRBJ1-2; D may be TRBD1 (5 bases). The CDR3 spans 15 residues. The V gene lost 7 bases and the J gene lost 4 bases, with 19 bases spanning the gap. Germline V lookup: CDR1 MNHEY, CDR2 SVGAGI. The CDR3 bases are TGTGCCAGCAAGAACAGCCCAGGGAGGGTCTATGGCTACACCTTC. The encoded protein is CASKNSPGRVYGYTF.